This T cell receptor (beta chain) was recorded in a study of blood T cell repertoires in COVID-19 (dated by TCRdb to 2018 to 2020). For the wider study: The collaborator samples originated in the United States, Italy and Spain and spanned the acute and convalescent phases of COVID-19. Where HLA class I and class II types were available, the types were taken from metadata supplied by the sample provider, not from assay-based typing. A de-identified subject ID, COVID-19 status, age in years and sex were almost always included in the sample metadata. The samples were drawn from the first 160 participants of the ongoing ImmuneRACE study and from 1,254 subjects provided by 6 global collaborators. The repertoires were made available in a free public database intended to serve as a resource for research on the immune response to SARS-CoV-2. The prospective study material was composed of cDNA or gDNA derived from T cells, B-cell-depleted T cells, or PBMCs. Subjects who had been exposed to COVID-19, were actively infected with it, or had recovered from it provided the deeply sampled blood TCRbeta repertoires that made up the dataset.

TCRbeta CDR3 regions were amplified from genomic DNA by means of the immunoSEQ Assay, a bias-controlled multiplex PCR. On the authors' methods: The number of nucleated cells in each sample was estimated by amplification of reference gene primers within the assay. To quantify the absolute abundance of each unique TCRbeta CDR3 rearrangement, sequence reads were collapsed and filtered. Productive Simpson clonality was computed per sample as the square root of Simpson's diversity index over productive rearrangements. Imported from immuneACCESS, the table was reduced by TCRdb to in-frame sequences with V and J called. These copies leave out some clones; in studies compared against another copy, an unresolved V gene accounts for under half, and the cause of the remainder is not known. V, J and clone size are those of that table, while D and trimming were read from the DNA. This sample lists around 92,000 clones; 70% to 90% were detected once. The ten largest make up around 13% of the sample.

CDR1 SNHLY and CDR2 FYNNEI were looked up in the germline V gene. Measured from the cysteine to the phenylalanine, the CDR3 is 15 residues long. Only the CDR3 part of the read is kept: 45 bases, read in frame from the first base. V is reduced by 9 bases and J by 0 bases, leaving a spacing of 17 bases between them. Whole blood was collected in K2EDTA tubes by collaborating institutions according to the institutions' own protocols. For TCRbeta analysis, collaborators shipped samples in one of three forms: frozen whole blood, isolated PBMCs, or DNA extracted from either of those sample types. The paper's findings and limits, for the study overall: How much clinical and demographic metadata was included differed by source and by participant, and the metadata was provided uncurated.

A note on this clone: It lacks a known antigen. No base-level quality is on record; no much larger clone is a single base apart.

The source is a woman aged 60-75 years in a cohort sampled during active or convalescent COVID-19. Material: peripheral blood. The sequence links TRBV2 to TRBJ1-1; tentative D gene TRBD1, with 5 bases matching. The CDR3 reads CASLRAGLMNTEAFF. The bases read TGTGCCAGTCTCAGGGCAGGGCTTATGAACACTGAAGCTTTCTTT.